The T cell receptor beta chain under discussion was sequenced for a study of blood T cell repertoires in COVID-19. Study at large: Acute and convalescent COVID-19 samples came from the United States, Italy and Spain. Sources were T cells, B-cell-depleted T cells, or PBMCs; the material itself was cDNA or gDNA.

In the original workflow: It was from reference gene primer amplification that nucleated cell counts were estimated. The table came from immunoSEQ multiplex PCR; TCRdb's copy has only in-frame clones and leaves some out. D and trimming were read from the DNA, whereas the V and J calls and clone size are those reported in that table. The sample lists 75,000 to 80,000 clones; 80% to 90% were seen once. This TCR was sampled from a human donor in a cohort sampled during active COVID-19. The sequencing sample was made of peripheral blood.

The CDR3: CASSLLPPDTQETQYF. The CDR3 DNA sequence: TGTGCCAGCAGTTTACTACCTCCGGACACACAAGAGACCCAGTACTTC. The V and J genes are TRBV27 and TRBJ2-5; D possibly corresponds to TRBD1 (5 bases). V was pared by 2 bases and J by 2 bases, with 15 bases between. Germline values: CDR1 MNHEY, CDR2 SMNVEV (reference sequence). The CDR3 loop spans 16 amino acids.